This T cell receptor (beta chain) was documented in a study of blood T cells in healthy people across ages. As for this clonotype: The antigen remains undetermined.

The length of the CDR3 is 14 residues. Germline V lookup: CDR1 SEHNR, CDR2 FQNEAQ (reference sequence). V was shortened by 5 bases and J by 4 bases, with 14 bases between the two germline ends. Donors gave roughly 10 milliliters of peripheral blood apiece. Findings and limits, study-wide: Older individuals had lower TCR beta diversity per million T cells (the decline was roughly linear). Naive and antigen-experienced cells were not separated, limiting conclusive comparison.

Through a sample-barcoded 5' primer and a J-beta primer mix, a second PCR was run for roughly 7 to 11 cycles. TCRdb itself ran the 5' RACE reads through MiXCR, one entry per CDR3 protein. The data show roughly 570,000 distinct CDR3 sequences, roughly 28% seen once. The sample was blood. The rearrangement uses TRBV7-9 and TRBJ1-1, with D possibly TRBD1 on 5 matching bases. The sequence derives from a woman between 65 and 79 years old in good health. The CDR3 DNA reads as TGTGCCAGCAGCCTTCCCGGCAGGGCCACTGAAGCTTTCTTT. Protein sequence: CASSLPGRATEAFF.